One T cell receptor beta chain is described in this entry. Trimming shortened V by 6 bases and J by 0 bases, and 6 bases separated the two germline ends. CDR3 length equals 13 residues. CDR1 KGHSH and CDR2 LQKENI come from the germline V gene. The data were produced by immunoSEQ multiplex PCR, yet TCRdb's version contains in-frame clones alone and is incomplete. The sample carries approximately 97,000 clones, about 90% recorded once. These data come from a study of blood T cell repertoires in COVID-19. The TCR sequence derives from a man aged 50-60 years with active COVID-19. Sequencing used peripheral blood. The V gene is TRBV18, the J gene TRBJ2-1, with D hard to call. CDR3 DNA: TGTGCCAGCTCTGATAGCTCCTACAATGAGCAGTTCTTC. Translation: CASSDSSYNEQFF.